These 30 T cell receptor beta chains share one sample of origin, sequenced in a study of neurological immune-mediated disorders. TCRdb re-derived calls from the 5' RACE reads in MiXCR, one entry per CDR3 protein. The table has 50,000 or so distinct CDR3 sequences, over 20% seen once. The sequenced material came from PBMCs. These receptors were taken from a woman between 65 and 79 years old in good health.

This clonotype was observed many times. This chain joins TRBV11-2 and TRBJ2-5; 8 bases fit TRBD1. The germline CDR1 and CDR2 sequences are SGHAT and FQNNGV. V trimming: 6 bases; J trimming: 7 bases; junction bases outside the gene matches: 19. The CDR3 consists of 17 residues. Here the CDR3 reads CASRRIAGQVFGGTQYF. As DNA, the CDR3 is TGTGCCAGCAGAAGAATTGCGGGACAGGTATTCGGAGGGACCCAGTACTTC.

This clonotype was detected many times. The CDR3, as DNA: TGTGCCAGCAGTGAAAGTCAGGGTGACAACATTCAGTACTTC. Protein sequence: CASSESQGDNIQYF. This chain uses TRBV6-1 with TRBJ2-4; maybe TRBD1 (5 bases). The V gene's germline CDR1 is MNHNS and CDR2 SASEGT. The CDR3 totals 14 residues. The ends were cut back, 2 bases at V and 7 bases at J, with 12 bases in the middle.

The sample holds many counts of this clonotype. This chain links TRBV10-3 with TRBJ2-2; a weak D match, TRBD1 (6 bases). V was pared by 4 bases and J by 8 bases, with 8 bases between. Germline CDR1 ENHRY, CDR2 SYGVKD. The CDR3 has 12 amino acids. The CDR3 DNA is TGTGCCATCAGTGTTGGGACAGGGGAGCTGTTTTTT. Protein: CAISVGTGELFF.

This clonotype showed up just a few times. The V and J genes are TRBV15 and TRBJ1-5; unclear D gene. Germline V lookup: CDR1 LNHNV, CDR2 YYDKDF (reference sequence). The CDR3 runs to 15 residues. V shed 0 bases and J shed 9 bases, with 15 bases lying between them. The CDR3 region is CATSRDWPSEGPQHF. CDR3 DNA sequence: TGTGCCACCAGCAGAGATTGGCCCAGCGAGGGGCCCCAGCATTTT.

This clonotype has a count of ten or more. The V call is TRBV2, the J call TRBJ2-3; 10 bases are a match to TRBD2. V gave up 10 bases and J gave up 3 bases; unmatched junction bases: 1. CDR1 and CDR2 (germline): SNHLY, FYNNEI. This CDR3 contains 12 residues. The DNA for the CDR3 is TGTGCCACGGGACTAGCGACAGATACGCAGTATTTT. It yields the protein CATGLATDTQYF.

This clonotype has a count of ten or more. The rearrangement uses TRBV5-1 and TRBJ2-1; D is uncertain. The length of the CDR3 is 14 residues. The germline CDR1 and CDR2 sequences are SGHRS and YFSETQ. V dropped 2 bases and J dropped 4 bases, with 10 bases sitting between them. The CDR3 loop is CASSLGQTYNEQFF. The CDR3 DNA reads TGCGCCAGCAGCTTAGGCCAGACATACAATGAGCAGTTCTTC.

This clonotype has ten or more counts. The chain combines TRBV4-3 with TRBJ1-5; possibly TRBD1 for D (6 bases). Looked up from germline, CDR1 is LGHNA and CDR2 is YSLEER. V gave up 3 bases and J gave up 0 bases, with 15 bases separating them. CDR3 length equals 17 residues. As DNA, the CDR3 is TGCGCCAGCAGCCACGACCTGCGACAGGTTAGCAATCAGCCCCAGCATTTT. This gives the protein CASSHDLRQVSNQPQHF.

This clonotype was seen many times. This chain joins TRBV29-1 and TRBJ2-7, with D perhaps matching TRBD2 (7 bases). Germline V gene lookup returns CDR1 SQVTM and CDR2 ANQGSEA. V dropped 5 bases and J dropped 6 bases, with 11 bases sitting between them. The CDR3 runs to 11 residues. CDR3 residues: CSVKGGVEQYF. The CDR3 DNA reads TGCAGCGTTAAGGGGGGGGTCGAGCAGTACTTC.

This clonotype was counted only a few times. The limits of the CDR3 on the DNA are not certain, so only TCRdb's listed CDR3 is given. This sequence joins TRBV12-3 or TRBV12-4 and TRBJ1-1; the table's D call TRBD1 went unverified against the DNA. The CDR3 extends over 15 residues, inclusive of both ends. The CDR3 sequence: CASSFLAAPNTEAFF.

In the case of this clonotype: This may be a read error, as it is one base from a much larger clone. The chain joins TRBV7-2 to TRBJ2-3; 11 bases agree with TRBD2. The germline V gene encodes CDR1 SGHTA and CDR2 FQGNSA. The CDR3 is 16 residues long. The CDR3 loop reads CARSLAPLAGGDTQYF. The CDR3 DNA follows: TGTGCCCGCAGCTTAGCTCCTTTAGCGGGGGGGGATACGCAGTATTTT.

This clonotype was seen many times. As DNA, the CDR3 is TGCGCCAGCAGCTTGGAACCGGGACACCGCACCGGGGAGCTGTTTTTT. As protein: CASSLEPGHRTGELFF. The genes are TRBV5-1 and TRBJ2-2; a possible D gene is TRBD1 (6 bases). This CDR3 has 16 residues. Germline V gene lookup returns CDR1 SGHRS and CDR2 YFSETQ. V was shortened by 0 bases and J by 4 bases, with 13 bases between the two germline ends.

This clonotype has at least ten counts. CDR3: CASSRQTMNTEAFF. DNA for the CDR3: TGTGCCAGCTCAAGGCAGACCATGAACACTGAAGCTTTCTTT. The rearrangement uses TRBV18 and TRBJ1-1; D call uncertain. Per the germline V gene, CDR1 is KGHSH and CDR2 is LQKENI. V lost 5 bases, J lost 0 bases, and 10 bases lay in between. The CDR3 runs 14 residues.

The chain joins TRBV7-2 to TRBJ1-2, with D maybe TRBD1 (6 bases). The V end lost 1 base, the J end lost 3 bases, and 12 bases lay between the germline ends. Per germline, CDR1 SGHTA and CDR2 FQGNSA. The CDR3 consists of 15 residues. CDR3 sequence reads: CASSLGGAKDYGYTF. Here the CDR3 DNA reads TGTGCCAGCAGCTTAGGGGGGGCTAAGGACTATGGCTACACCTTC.

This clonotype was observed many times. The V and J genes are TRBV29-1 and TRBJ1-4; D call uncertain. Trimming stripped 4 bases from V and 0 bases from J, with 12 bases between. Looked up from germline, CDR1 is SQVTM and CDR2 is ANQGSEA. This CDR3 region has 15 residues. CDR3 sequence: CSVGSGSATNEKLFF. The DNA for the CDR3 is TGCAGCGTTGGAAGTGGGTCCGCAACTAATGAAAAACTGTTTTTT.

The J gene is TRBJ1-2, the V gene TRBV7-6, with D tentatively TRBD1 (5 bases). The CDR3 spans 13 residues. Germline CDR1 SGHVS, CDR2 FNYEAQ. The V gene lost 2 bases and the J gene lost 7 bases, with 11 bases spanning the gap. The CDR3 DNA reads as TGTGCCAGCAGCTTACTCAGGGAGGGTGGCTACACCTTC. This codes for CASSLLREGGYTF.

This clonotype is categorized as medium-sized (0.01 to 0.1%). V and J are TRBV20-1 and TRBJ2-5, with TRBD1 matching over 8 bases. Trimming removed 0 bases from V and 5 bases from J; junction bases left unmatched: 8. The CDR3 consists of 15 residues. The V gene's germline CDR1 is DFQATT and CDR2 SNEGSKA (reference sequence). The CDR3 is CSARDGAGGMETQYF. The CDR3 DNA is TGCAGTGCTAGAGATGGGGCAGGGGGCATGGAGACCCAGTACTTC.

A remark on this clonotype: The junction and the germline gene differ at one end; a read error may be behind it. CDR3 in amino acids: CASSNGRDYNEQLF. The DNA of the CDR3 is TGTGCCAGCAGCAACGGGCGGGACTACAATGAGCAGTTATTC. This chain links TRBV6-2 or TRBV6-3 with TRBJ2-1; 7 bases map to TRBD2. Germline V gene lookup returns CDR1 MNHEY and CDR2 SVGEGT. This CDR3 is 14 amino acids long.

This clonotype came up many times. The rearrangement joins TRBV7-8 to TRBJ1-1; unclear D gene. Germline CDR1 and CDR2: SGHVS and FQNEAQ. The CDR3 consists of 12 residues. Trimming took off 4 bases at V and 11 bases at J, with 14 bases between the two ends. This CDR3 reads CASSSSDRMAFF. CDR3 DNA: TGTGCCAGCAGCTCATCAGACCGGATGGCTTTCTTT.

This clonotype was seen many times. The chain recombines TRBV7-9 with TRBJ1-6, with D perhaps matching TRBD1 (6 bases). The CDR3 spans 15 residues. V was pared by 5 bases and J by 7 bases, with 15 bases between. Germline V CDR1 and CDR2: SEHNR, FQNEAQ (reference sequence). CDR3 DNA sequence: TGTGCCAGCAGCGGGCCGGGACAAACCAATTCACCCCTCCACTTT. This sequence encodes CASSGPGQTNSPLHF.

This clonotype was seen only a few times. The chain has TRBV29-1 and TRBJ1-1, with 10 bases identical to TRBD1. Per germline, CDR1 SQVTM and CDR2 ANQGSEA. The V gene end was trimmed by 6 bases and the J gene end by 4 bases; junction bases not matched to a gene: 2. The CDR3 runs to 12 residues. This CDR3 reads CSVRDRGTEAFF. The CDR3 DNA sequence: TGCAGCGTCCGGGACAGGGGCACTGAAGCTTTCTTT. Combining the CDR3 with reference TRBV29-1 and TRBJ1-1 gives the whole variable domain SAVISQKPSRDICQRGTSLTIQCQVDSQVTMMFWYRQQPGQSLTLIATANQGSEATYESGFVIDKFPISRPNLTFSTLTVSNMSPEDSSIYLCSVRDRGTEAFFGQGTRLTVV.

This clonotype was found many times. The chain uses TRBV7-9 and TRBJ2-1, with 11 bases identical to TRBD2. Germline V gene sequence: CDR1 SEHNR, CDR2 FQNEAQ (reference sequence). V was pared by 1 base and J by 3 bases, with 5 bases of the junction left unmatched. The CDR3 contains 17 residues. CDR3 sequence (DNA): TGTGCCAGCAGCTTAGGTCTGACTAGCGGGGTCTACAATGAGCAGTTCTTC. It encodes CASSLGLTSGVYNEQFF.

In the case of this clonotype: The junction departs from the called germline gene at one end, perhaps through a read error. The CDR3 bases are TGCACCAGCAGCTTGAGGGGACAGGCGAACACTGAAGCTTTCTTT. Its protein is CTSSLRGQANTEAFF. V and J are TRBV5-1 and TRBJ1-1; 8 bases match TRBD1. This CDR3 comprises 15 residues. Germline CDR1 SGHRS, CDR2 YFSETQ.

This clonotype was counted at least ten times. The CDR3 loop reads CASSPGQGGNTGELFF. The CDR3, as DNA: TGTGCCAGCAGCCCGGGACAGGGCGGAAACACCGGGGAGCTGTTTTTT. This chain connects TRBV11-3 to TRBJ2-2; 9 bases align to TRBD1. CDR1 is SGHNT, CDR2 YENEEA, per germline. This CDR3 spans 16 amino acids. The J segment lost 2 bases and the V segment lost 5 bases, leaving 6 bases of the junction unmatched. The full variable domain, with the rest looked up from reference TRBV11-3 and TRBJ2-2, is EAGVVQSPRYKIIEKKQPVAFWCNPISGHNTLYWYLQNLGQGPELLIRYENEEAVDDSQLPKDRFSAERLKGVDSTLKIQPAELGDSAVYLCASSPGQGGNTGELFFGEGSRLTVL.

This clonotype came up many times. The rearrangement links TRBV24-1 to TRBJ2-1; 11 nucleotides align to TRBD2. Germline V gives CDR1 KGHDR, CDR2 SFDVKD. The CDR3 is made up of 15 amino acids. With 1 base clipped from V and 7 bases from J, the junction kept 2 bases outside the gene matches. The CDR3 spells CATSDFTSGRNEQFF. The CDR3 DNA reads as TGTGCCACCAGTGATTTTACTAGCGGGAGAAATGAGCAGTTCTTC.

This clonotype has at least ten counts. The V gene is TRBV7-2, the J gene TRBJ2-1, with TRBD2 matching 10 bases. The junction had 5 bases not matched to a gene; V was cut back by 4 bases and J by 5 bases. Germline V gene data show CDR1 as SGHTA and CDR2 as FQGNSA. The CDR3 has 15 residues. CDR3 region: CASSSSGRADNEQFF. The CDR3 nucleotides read TGTGCCAGCAGCTCAAGCGGGAGGGCCGACAATGAGCAGTTCTTC.

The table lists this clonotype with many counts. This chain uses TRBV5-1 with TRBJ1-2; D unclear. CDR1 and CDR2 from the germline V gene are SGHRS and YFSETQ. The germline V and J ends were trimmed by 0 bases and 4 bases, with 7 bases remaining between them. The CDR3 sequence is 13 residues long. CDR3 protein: CASSLGATYGYTF. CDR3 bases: TGCGCCAGCAGCTTGGGGGCTACCTATGGCTACACCTTC. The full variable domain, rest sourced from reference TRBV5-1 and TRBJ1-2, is KAGVTQTPRYLIKTRGQQVTLSCSPISGHRSVSWYQQTPGQGLQFLFEYFSETQRNKGNFPGRFSGRQFSNSRSEMNVSTLELGDSALYLCASSLGATYGYTFGSGTRLTVV.

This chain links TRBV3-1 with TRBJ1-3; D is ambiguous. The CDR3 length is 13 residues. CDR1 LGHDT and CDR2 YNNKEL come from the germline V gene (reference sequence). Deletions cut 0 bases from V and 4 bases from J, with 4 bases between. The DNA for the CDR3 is TGTGCCAGCAGCCAAGATGGGGGAAACACCATATATTTT. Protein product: CASSQDGGNTIYF.

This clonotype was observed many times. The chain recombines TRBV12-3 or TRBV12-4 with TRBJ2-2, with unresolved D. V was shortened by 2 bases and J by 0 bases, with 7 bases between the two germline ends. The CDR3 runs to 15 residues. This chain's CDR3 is CASSLITPNTGELFF. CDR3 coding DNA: TGTGCCAGCAGTTTAATTACTCCGAACACCGGGGAGCTGTTTTTT.

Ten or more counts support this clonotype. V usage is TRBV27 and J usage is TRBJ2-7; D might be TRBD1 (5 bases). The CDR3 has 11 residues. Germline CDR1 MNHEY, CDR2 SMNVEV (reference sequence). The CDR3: CARGLRVEQYF. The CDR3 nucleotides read TGTGCAAGGGGATTACGGGTGGAGCAGTACTTC.

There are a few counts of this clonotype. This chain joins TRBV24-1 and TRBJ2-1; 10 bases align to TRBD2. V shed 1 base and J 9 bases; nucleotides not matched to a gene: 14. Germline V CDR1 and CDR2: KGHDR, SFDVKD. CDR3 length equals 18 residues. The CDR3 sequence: CATSDLQTSGANIGEQFF. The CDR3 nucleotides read TGTGCCACCAGTGATTTACAAACTAGCGGGGCAAATATAGGTGAGCAGTTCTTC.